A single sample is the source of the 16 T cell receptor beta chains below, sequenced in a study of T-cell memory formation after mild COVID-19. TCRdb reanalysed the 5' RACE reads using MiXCR and keeps one entry per CDR3 protein. The sample consists of about 470,000 distinct CDR3 sequences, roughly 25% of them appearing once. The sample consisted of PBMCs or a T cell subset sorted from them (not recorded which). The source of these receptors is an adult woman who had mild COVID-19 (a few samples of this study predate the infection). Cell type and time point are not known.

This sequence joins TRBV12-3 or TRBV12-4 and TRBJ1-2; unclear D gene. The V and J ends lost 6 bases and 1 base respectively, with 9 bases between them. The CDR3 is 13 residues long. The CDR3 here is CASRGGGNYGYTF. In nucleotides, the CDR3 is TGTGCCAGCAGGGGCGGCGGTAACTATGGCTACACCTTC.

Written as DNA, the CDR3 is TGTGCCAGCTCACCACTGGGCGGGGATGAGCAGTTCTTC. This translates into CASSPLGGDEQFF. V gene TRBV18 combines with J gene TRBJ2-1; weak D call: TRBD2 (6 bases). This CDR3 region has 13 residues. Germline CDR1 reads KGHSH; CDR2 reads LQKENI. V was pared by 1 base and J by 8 bases, with 9 bases between.

This clonotype was seen a handful of times. The chain carries TRBV20-1 and TRBJ1-1; the D is unclear. CDR3 length: 13 amino acids. Trimming stripped 3 bases from V and 0 bases from J, with 8 bases between. Germline CDR1 DFQATT, CDR2 SNEGSKA (reference sequence). The chain's CDR3 is CSASPSLNTEAFF. The DNA for the CDR3 is TGCAGTGCTAGCCCCAGCCTGAACACTGAAGCTTTCTTT.

This rearrangement joins TRBV2 to TRBJ2-1; 7 bases match TRBD2. The trim removed 4 bases at V and 4 bases at J, leaving 7 bases unmatched. The CDR3 extends over 15 amino acids. The germline V gene has CDR1 SNHLY and CDR2 FYNNEI. This chain's CDR3 is CASSVGGGPYNEQFF. The CDR3 region has the DNA TGTGCCAGCAGTGTGGGCGGGGGACCTTACAATGAGCAGTTCTTC. Complete variable domain (other parts from reference TRBV2 and TRBJ2-1): EPEVTQTPSHQVTQMGQEVILRCVPISNHLYFYWYRQILGQKVEFLVSFYNNEISEKSEIFDDQFSVERPDGSNFTLKIRSTKLEDSAMYFCASSVGGGPYNEQFFGPGTRLTVL.

The chain has TRBV20-1 and TRBJ2-7; 7 bases align to TRBD1. Per germline, CDR1 DFQATT and CDR2 SNEGSKA (reference sequence). V trimming: 2 bases; J trimming: 7 bases; junction bases outside the gene matches: 5. The length of the CDR3 is 12 residues. The CDR3 reads CSARPGGLEQYF. The CDR3 DNA reads as TGCAGTGCTAGACCAGGGGGTCTGGAGCAGTACTTC.

The chain recombines TRBV3-1 with TRBJ2-1; 12 bases agree with TRBD2. With V trimmed by 0 bases and J by 0 bases, 3 bases remained unmatched. The CDR3 runs to 18 residues. Germline CDR1 LGHDT, CDR2 YNNKEL (reference sequence). CDR3 nucleotides: TGTGCCAGCAGCCAAGATAGACTAGCGGGGGTCTCCTACAATGAGCAGTTCTTC. Its protein is CASSQDRLAGVSYNEQFF.

This clonotype was seen a few times. This chain joins TRBV4-2 and TRBJ1-1; D call uncertain. V was trimmed by 0 bases and J by 4 bases, leaving 12 bases between them. The CDR3 consists of 15 residues. Germline loops: CDR1 LGHNA, CDR2 YNFKEQ. The CDR3 nucleotides are TGTGCCAGCAGCCAAGATACGAGGGTCGGCACTGAAGCTTTCTTT. Translation gives CASSQDTRVGTEAFF.

This clonotype was seen a few times. The CDR3 protein is CASSFSGAGQPQHF. The CDR3 DNA is TGTGCCAGCAGTTTCTCTGGGGCGGGTCAGCCCCAGCATTTT. This chain uses TRBV12-3 or TRBV12-4 with TRBJ1-5; the D gene is possibly TRBD1 (5 bases). The CDR3 runs to 14 residues. V lost 3 bases, J lost 6 bases, and 12 bases lay in between.

The chain joins TRBV5-1 to TRBJ1-1; 7 bases fit TRBD1. The V segment lost 4 bases and the J segment 4 bases; nucleotides outside the gene matches: 4. Looked up from germline, CDR1 is SGHRS and CDR2 is YFSETQ. The CDR3 consists of 13 residues. CDR3 sequence: CASSPGTATEAFF. In DNA, the CDR3 is TGCGCCAGCAGCCCAGGGACAGCCACTGAAGCTTTCTTT.

The genes are TRBV6-5 and TRBJ1-3; D gene unclear. This CDR3 is built from 14 residues. Trimming took off 8 bases at V and 1 base at J, with 12 bases between the two ends. CDR1 is MNHEY and CDR2 is SVGAGI in the germline V gene. The CDR3 sequence: CASGLQPSGNTIYF. Here the CDR3 DNA reads TGTGCCAGCGGACTGCAACCATCTGGAAACACCATATATTTT.

This rearrangement joins TRBV20-1 to TRBJ1-1; perhaps TRBD1 as D (6 bases). Germline V lookup: CDR1 DFQATT, CDR2 SNEGSKA (reference sequence). CDR3 length: 11 residues. Trimming removed 3 bases from V and 8 bases from J, with 10 bases in between. DNA for the CDR3: TGCAGTGCTAGCGCCGGACAGGAAGCTTTCTTT. It specifies CSASAGQEAFF.

This clonotype was detected a few times. V gene TRBV27 combines with J gene TRBJ2-7, with D maybe TRBD2 (6 bases). Germline CDR1 and CDR2: MNHEY and SMNVEV (reference sequence). Trimming took off 6 bases at V and 4 bases at J, with 25 bases between the two ends. The CDR3 is 17 amino acids. CDR3 in DNA: TGTGCCAGCAGCCGAGGCGGCGGGGCCCGCTTTTTGTACGAGCAGTACTTC. It is translated as CASSRGGGARFLYEQYF.

The rearrangement uses TRBV12-5 and TRBJ1-2; weak D call: TRBD1 (5 bases). The germline CDR1 and CDR2 sequences are LGHNT and FRNRAP. The CDR3 is 14 amino acids. V lost 1 base to trimming and J lost 8 bases, with 14 bases between them. The DNA of the CDR3 is TGTGCTAGTGGTTTGGACCCGACAGCTTCAGGCTACACCTTC. It specifies CASGLDPTASGYTF.

This clonotype was seen many times. This chain joins TRBV12-3 or TRBV12-4 and TRBJ2-2; 9 bases map to TRBD1. V dropped 5 bases and J dropped 5; count of bases not matched to a gene: 3. The CDR3 length is 14 residues. CDR3 protein: CASSTGGLTGELFF. CDR3 DNA: TGTGCCAGCAGTACAGGGGGCTTAACCGGGGAGCTGTTTTTT.

The gene calls are TRBV5-1 and TRBJ1-2; D is perhaps TRBD1 (6 bases). V gave up 4 bases and J gave up 0 bases, with 10 bases separating them. CDR3 size: 14 residues. Germline V gene lookup returns CDR1 SGHRS and CDR2 YFSETQ. CDR3 DNA: TGCGCCAGCAGCGGGGACACCTCTAACTATGGCTACACCTTC. Translation: CASSGDTSNYGYTF.

V usage is TRBV7-9 and J usage is TRBJ2-7, with D perhaps given as TRBD1 or TRBD2 (6 bases each). CDR1 and CDR2 (germline): SEHNR, FQNEAQ (reference sequence). The CDR3 is 13 residues long. V lost 4 bases and J lost 5, with 12 bases in between. CDR3 region: CASSSRGGNEQYF. The CDR3 DNA follows: TGTGCCAGCAGCTCCAGGGGAGGCAACGAGCAGTACTTC.